The source of this T cell receptor beta chain is a study of T cell repertoires in cytomegalovirus infection (dated by TCRdb to about 2019). Describing the broader study: The peptide stimulations were aimed at well-studied HLA-B-restricted epitopes as well as recently identified HLA-C-restricted CMV epitopes, whose presentation resists viral immunomodulation. Because public TCR beta signatures pointed to carriage of CMV infection together with the matching HLA type, the HLA type of each donor mattered for the analysis.

The treatment or condition label corresponds to: in vitro stimulation with specific CMV peptide epitopes to enrich CMV-specific T cells. The paper's findings and limits, for the study overall: Cumulative frequency of public TCR beta family members discriminated carriers of CMV infection plus the relevant HLA type in this cohort and an independent approximately 370-donor cohort. The ex vivo response was dominated by HLA-C-restricted CMV-specific TCR beta clonotypes, which also provided the single most frequent clonotype in two of eight donors.

The CDR3 runs 19 amino acids, cysteine and phenylalanine included. Kept here is only the CDR3 DNA, which spans 57 bases and is read in frame from base 1. CDR1 and CDR2, looked up from the germline V gene, are MNHEY and SVGEGT. Trimming takes 4 bases off V and 1 base off J; junction bases not matched to a gene: 11. This clonotype was recorded a few times. Its antigen is not yet known. No base quality values were provided; no much bigger clone lies one nucleotide off. TCRdb records Illumina HiSeq 1500 as the sequencer. TCRdb's own reprocessing of the public reads used fastp at Q25 and MiXCR and kept productive beta chains. Every entry covers one CDR3 protein and lists the most common genes and DNA from its rows. The sample data list about 770,000 distinct CDR3 sequences, and roughly 29% of these were observed just once. The ten top clones hold about an eighth of the sample.

This sample comprised cultured CD8+ T cells from PBMCs, obtained from culture after CMV antigen stimulation. The sequence was obtained from a human donor in good health (CMV status not recorded). Some clones in this sample may be carry-over from other donors' samples. The sequence joins TRBV6-2 or TRBV6-3 to TRBJ2-1; 12 of the junction bases match TRBD2. The DNA reads as follows: TGTGCCAGCAGTTCAACCGGGCTAGCGGGGGGGGGATCCTACAATGAGCAGTTCTTC. It translates to CASSSTGLAGGGSYNEQFF.